A single sample is the source of the 18 T cell receptor beta chains below, sequenced in a study of T-cell memory formation after mild COVID-19. MiXCR, run by TCRdb on the 5' RACE reads, gives a single entry per CDR3 protein. The sample consists of approximately 260,000 distinct CDR3 sequences, roughly 15% of them appearing once. Input material: PBMCs or a T cell subset sorted from them (not recorded which). The receptor set was obtained from a man aged 18 to 29 who had mild COVID-19 (a few samples of this study predate the infection). Cell type and time point are not known.

CDR3 protein: CASSFRGEQYF. The CDR3 coding sequence is TGTGCCAGCAGCTTCAGAGGCGAGCAGTACTTC. The chain couples TRBV3-1 to TRBJ2-7; D gene unclear. This CDR3 region has 11 residues. Germline assignment: CDR1 LGHDT and CDR2 YNNKEL (reference sequence). V was trimmed by 5 bases and J by 6 bases, leaving 8 bases between them.

This clonotype was observed a few times. The chain links TRBV20-1 to TRBJ2-3; D unclear. The CDR3 spans 14 residues. The germline V gene encodes CDR1 DFQATT and CDR2 SNEGSKA (reference sequence). The ends were cut back, 3 bases at V and 3 bases at J, with 13 bases in the middle. CDR3 sequence: CSARITPRTDTQYF. The CDR3, as DNA: TGCAGTGCTAGGATAACGCCGAGGACAGATACGCAGTATTTT.

The table lists this clonotype with many counts. This chain joins TRBV7-2 and TRBJ1-2; D gene unclear. Trimming shortened V by 0 bases and J by 3 bases, and 8 bases separated the two germline ends. The CDR3 spans 14 residues. Germline-derived CDR1 and CDR2 are SGHTA and FQGNSA. The CDR3 sequence: CASSLAGGDYGYTF. CDR3 DNA: TGTGCCAGCAGCTTAGCGGGTGGCGACTATGGCTACACCTTC.

This rearrangement joins TRBV3-1 to TRBJ2-3; D remains unclear. This CDR3 is 12 amino acids long. The germline V gene has CDR1 LGHDT and CDR2 YNNKEL (reference sequence). V lost 5 bases, J lost 5 bases, and 8 bases lay in between. CDR3 DNA: TGTGCCAGCAGCGGTGCGGAAGATACGCAGTATTTT. This translates into CASSGAEDTQYF.

This clonotype showed up many times. The chain uses TRBV12-3 or TRBV12-4 and TRBJ2-2; 7 nucleotides agree with TRBD1. The CDR3 covers 15 residues. The junction had 8 bases not matched to a gene; V was cut back by 5 bases and J by 5 bases. CDR3 region: CASSPETGRTGELFF. DNA for the CDR3: TGTGCCAGCAGTCCTGAGACAGGGCGGACCGGGGAGCTGTTTTTT.

This chain joins TRBV5-8 and TRBJ1-5; possible D gene TRBD1, 5 bases. CDR3 length: 15 amino acids. Germline-derived CDR1 and CDR2 are SGHTS and YDEGEE. V lost 1 base to trimming and J lost 6 bases, with 14 bases between them. The CDR3 loop reads CASSLLSGLGQPQHF. The CDR3 nucleotides read TGTGCCAGCAGCTTGTTATCAGGGTTGGGTCAGCCCCAGCATTTT.

The chain joins TRBV12-3 or TRBV12-4 to TRBJ2-3; D is ambiguous. Trimming pared 3 bases from V and 3 bases from J, leaving 10 bases between. This CDR3 is built from 14 residues. The chain's CDR3 is CASSFLESTDTQYF. The DNA of the CDR3 is TGTGCCAGCAGTTTCCTGGAGTCGACAGATACGCAGTATTTT.

This clonotype was recorded a few times. V usage is TRBV6-5 and J usage is TRBJ1-1, with D maybe TRBD1 (5 bases). The length of the CDR3 is 13 residues. V was pared by 6 bases and J by 8 bases, with 16 bases between. CDR1 is MNHEY and CDR2 is SVGAGI in the germline V gene. CDR3 DNA: TGTGCCAGCAGCTGGGGTGAACGGGGGGAAGCTTTCTTT. Its protein product is CASSWGERGEAFF.

This clonotype was seen a handful of times. The CDR3 protein is CASSQAGTSGGVETQYF. The CDR3 nucleotides read TGTGCCAGCAGCCAAGCAGGGACTAGCGGGGGAGTCGAGACCCAGTACTTC. The gene calls are TRBV4-2 and TRBJ2-5, with 14 nucleotides matching TRBD2. This CDR3 region has 17 residues. With 1 base clipped from V and 5 bases from J, the junction kept 6 bases outside the gene matches. Looked up from germline, CDR1 is LGHNA and CDR2 is YNFKEQ.

This clonotype was seen more than once but under ten times. The chain recombines TRBV7-3 with TRBJ1-1; D remains unclear. Germline assignment: CDR1 SGHTA and CDR2 FQGTGA. V lost 5 bases and J 3 bases, leaving 10 bases between the germline ends. The CDR3 has 13 amino acids. This chain's CDR3 is CASSREEYTEAFF. The CDR3, as DNA: TGTGCCAGCAGCCGAGAGGAATACACTGAAGCTTTCTTT.

This clonotype has only a few counts. The chain links TRBV12-3 or TRBV12-4 to TRBJ1-5; possibly TRBD1 for D (5 bases). The CDR3 totals 15 residues. The V end was cut by 2 bases, the J end by 3 bases, with 11 bases between. The CDR3 reads CASSLWQGNNQPQHF. CDR3 nucleotides: TGTGCCAGCAGTTTATGGCAGGGAAACAATCAGCCCCAGCATTTT.

The chain couples TRBV24-1 to TRBJ1-1, with no clear D. V lost 6 bases and J lost 5, with 12 bases in between. This CDR3 is 13 amino acids long. CDR1 and CDR2 (germline): KGHDR, SFDVKD. The CDR3 reads CATSMAGGTEAFF. The CDR3 DNA is TGTGCCACCAGTATGGCGGGAGGGACTGAAGCTTTCTTT.

This clonotype was detected ten times or more. The rearrangement joins TRBV6-6 to TRBJ1-4; D is perhaps TRBD1 (5 bases). CDR3 size: 16 residues. Germline values: CDR1 MNHNY, CDR2 SVGAGI (reference sequence). V was shortened by 0 bases and J by 7 bases, with 15 bases between the two germline ends. CDR3 sequence (DNA): TGTGCCAGCAGTTACTCGAGAGGGGTCGGGGGTGAAAAACTGTTTTTT. Its protein product is CASSYSRGVGGEKLFF.

V and J are TRBV29-1 and TRBJ2-5, with 9 bases fitting TRBD2. This CDR3 spans 15 amino acids. V lost 5 bases to trimming and J lost 5 bases; unmatched junction nucleotides: 12. Germline CDR1 SQVTM, CDR2 ANQGSEA. In nucleotides, the CDR3 is TGCAGCGTTTTCAAGCCAGCGGGAGGAACGGAGACCCAGTACTTC. Translated, it gives CSVFKPAGGTETQYF.

This clonotype was seen at least ten times. A read error may produce the germline difference seen at one junction end. The chain has TRBV5-1 and TRBJ2-3; a weak D match, TRBD2 (5 bases). Germline V lookup: CDR1 SGHRS, CDR2 YFSETQ. The CDR3 consists of 13 residues. This CDR3 reads CASSSGSTDTQYF. CDR3 bases: TGTGCCAGCAGCAGCGGTAGCACAGATACGCAGTATTTT.

The chain couples TRBV10-3 to TRBJ1-3, with 7 bases fitting TRBD1. This CDR3 has 15 residues. Germline lookup yields CDR1 ENHRY and CDR2 SYGVKD. The ends lost 2 bases at V and 3 bases at J; junction bases unmatched: 4. CDR3 sequence: CAISEDREYGNTIYF. The CDR3 region has the DNA TGTGCCATCAGTGAGGACAGGGAGTATGGAAACACCATATATTTT.

The V and J genes are TRBV6-6 and TRBJ2-1; TRBD2 matches 8 bases. The ends lost 8 bases at V and 7 bases at J; junction bases unmatched: 10. The CDR3 is made up of 14 amino acids. The germline gives CDR1 MNHNY, CDR2 SVGAGI (reference sequence). CDR3 in DNA: TGTGCCAGCTCCCCAGCGGGGGTCGGAAATGAGCAGTTCTTC. Amino acid sequence: CASSPAGVGNEQFF.

In this sample, this clonotype turned up many times. V is TRBV3-1 and J is TRBJ1-3; D gene uncertain. This CDR3 contains 15 residues. Germline V gives CDR1 LGHDT, CDR2 YNNKEL (reference sequence). Trimming cost V 6 bases and J 0 bases, with 12 bases left between them. The CDR3 reads CASSLTGVSGNTIYF. In DNA form, the CDR3 reads TGTGCCAGCAGTTTGACGGGAGTCTCTGGAAACACCATATATTTT.